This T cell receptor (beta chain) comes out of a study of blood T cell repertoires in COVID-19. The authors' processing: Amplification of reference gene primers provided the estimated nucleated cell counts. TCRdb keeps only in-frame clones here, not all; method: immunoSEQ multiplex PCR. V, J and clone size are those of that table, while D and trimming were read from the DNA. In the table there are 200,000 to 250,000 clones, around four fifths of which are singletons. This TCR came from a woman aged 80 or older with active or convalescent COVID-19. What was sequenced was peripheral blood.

CDR3 residues: CASGPDTSYGYTF. CDR3 DNA sequence: TGCGCCAGCGGTCCAGACACTAGCTATGGCTACACCTTC. The chain is built from TRBV5-1 and TRBJ1-2; unclear D gene. With 7 bases removed from V and 4 bases from J, the gap between germline ends came to 14 bases. Germline V gives CDR1 SGHRS, CDR2 YFSETQ. This CDR3 is 13 amino acids long.